Listed below are T cell receptor beta chains from one sample, sequenced in a study of blood T cell repertoires in COVID-19. Clones were sequenced by immunoSEQ multiplex PCR, and TCRdb holds only the in-frame ones, with some missing. This table holds around 67,000 clones, about 81% found once. The sample comprised peripheral blood. All receptors come from a human donor in a cohort sampled during active COVID-19. Both conserved end residues are trimmed from each CDR3.

>TRBV19
ASSIPGQGRANEKLF
>TRBV6-6
ASSSSTDTQY
>TRBV12-5
ASGLGIAGVDNEQF
>TRBV6-6
ASIEGGLGHQPQH
>TRBV15
ATSRGAVDTQY
>TRBV7-9
ASSRTGGVFDEQF
>TRBV9
ASSPGASTGNTIY
>TRBV5-8
ASSLGDSSYEQY
>TRBV19
ASKETGVNQPQH
>TRBV5-4
ASSLDRGASPLH
>TRBV12-1
ASSPLLSSYNEQF
>TRBV27
ASSSSGGEQF
>TRBV30
AWSGGGYIPEQY
>TRBV15
ATSIGAGVTDTQY
>TRBV29-1
SVEGDRFLEQY
>TRBV4-2
ASSQDWHEQF
>TRBV10-2
ASSGGGETQY
>TRBV18
ASSPPVGGVSSYNEQF
>TRBV27
ASSFYGSGGSSYEQY
>TRBV6-1
ASSELSRNEQF
>TRBV7-8
ASTVGTGNTEAF
>TRBV5-4
ASSPAGTSGRTETQY
>TRBV3-1/TRBV3-2
ASSKSLAATGELF
>TRBV7-6
ASSLSPDQNSYEQY
>TRBV19
ASSPGWGQEGNQPQH
>TRBV6-5
ASSLGQGFRYEQY
>TRBV29-1
SVEEGTKEDYT
>TRBV11-2
ASSLGALPTEAF
>TRBV7-6
ASSLDQGPYEQY
>TRBV6-4
ASSDSRFNQPQH
>TRBV28
ASSLGRRRPEYGYT
>TRBV27
ASSWGGTGVQPQH
>TRBV27
ASSLGGLSQGELF
>TRBV24-1
ATSGPRLAGRDTQY
>TRBV10-3
AISPTAGIGNTEAF
>TRBV19
ASIITGGDQPQH
>TRBV6-6
ASTWTGVNEKLF
>TRBV20-1
SAKQGSGYT
>TRBV7-9
ASSLGIGQETQY
>TRBV4-1
ASSQGTENLYEQY
>TRBV28
ATLAGGPTDTQY
>TRBV5-1
ASSPGRVSYEQY
>TRBV5-6
ASLEGGARYGYT
>TRBV27
ASGRRETQY
>TRBV19
ASSNDRAETQY
>TRBV30
AWSMEDSHYEQY
>TRBV6-4
ASSDSPGPTDTQY
>TRBV6-5
ASSYTGSYGYT
>TRBV9
ASSVGGGTGHMNTEAF
>TRBV5-1
ASSLGAVQY
>TRBV5-4
ASSLPGTQQGDTQY
>TRBV3-1/TRBV3-2
ASSPARIRTGSYNEQF
>TRBV18
ASSPSGERNQPQH
>TRBV5-1
ASSSQGSGNNEQF
>TRBV6-2/TRBV6-3
ASSYSSVTELLWEQY